This T cell receptor (beta chain) was recorded in a study of T cells after yellow fever vaccination. Study overall: With SMART-Seq v4 Ultra Low Input, the fractions containing low cell numbers were prepared.

This clonotype has at least ten counts. Antigen specificity is unknown. TCR cDNA, made by 5'RACE template switching, carried an added universal primer site and UMIs. TCRdb recomputed calls from the 5' RACE reads with MiXCR, one row per CDR3 protein. The data show a few hundred thousand distinct CDR3 sequences, about 9.9% seen once. General study findings and limits: Sorted repertoires could include abundant contaminating clonotypes from bulk cells.

Between the trimmed V and J ends, which lost 1 base and 5 bases, there was a span of 3 bases. Germline CDR1 reads SGHTA; CDR2 reads FQGNSA. This CDR3 has 12 residues. The material sequenced was PBMCs, taken on the day of the first yellow fever vaccination. The V gene is TRBV7-2, the J gene TRBJ2-1; no firm D call. The TCR originated in a man between 18 and 35 years old who received the YFV17D yellow fever vaccine. This chain's CDR3 is CASSLGHNEQFF. CDR3 bases: TGTGCCAGCAGCTTAGGCCACAATGAGCAGTTCTTC.